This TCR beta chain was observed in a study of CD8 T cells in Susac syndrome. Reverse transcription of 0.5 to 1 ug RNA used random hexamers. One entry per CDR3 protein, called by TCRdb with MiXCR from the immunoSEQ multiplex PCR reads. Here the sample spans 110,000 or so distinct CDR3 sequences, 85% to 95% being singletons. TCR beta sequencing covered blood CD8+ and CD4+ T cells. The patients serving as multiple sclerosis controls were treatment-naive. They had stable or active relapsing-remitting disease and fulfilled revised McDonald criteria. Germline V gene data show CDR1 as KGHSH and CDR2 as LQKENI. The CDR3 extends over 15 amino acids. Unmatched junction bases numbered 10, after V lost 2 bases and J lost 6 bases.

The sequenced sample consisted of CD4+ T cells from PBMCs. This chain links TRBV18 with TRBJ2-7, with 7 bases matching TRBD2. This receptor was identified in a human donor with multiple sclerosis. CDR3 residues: CASSPNINGGSEQYF. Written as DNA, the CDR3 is TGTGCCAGCTCACCAAATATAAACGGGGGGAGCGAGCAGTACTTC.